What follows are 2 T cell receptor beta chains derived from one specimen sequenced in a study of T cell responses to AZD1222 COVID-19 vaccine (dated by TCRdb to about 2021). The sample's time point, from its label and the paper: baseline before first vaccination. Library preparation was by the immunoSEQ multiplex PCR assay. This immuneACCESS table, as held by TCRdb, lists in-frame sequences with V and J called but not all clones. Of the missing ones, under half trace to an unresolved V gene in checked studies; the others have no known cause. The table for this sample lists tens of thousands of clones; under 90% of them were counted only once. The ten largest clones represent 10% to 13% of the sample. Source: peripheral blood, taken on day 0 of AZD1222 vaccination. These receptors all come from an adult in good health.

The CDR3 DNA follows: TGTGCCAGCAGCTACGGACAGCCCGCTTATGCAGGACTGTTTTTT. Translation: CASSYGQPAYAGLFF. The chain links TRBV3-1 (or the pseudogene TRBV3-2) to TRBJ1-4, with D possibly TRBD1 on 6 matching bases. Germline CDR1 LGHDT, CDR2 YNNKEL (reference sequence). The ends were cut back, 5 bases at V and 13 bases at J, with 23 bases in the middle. This CDR3 is 15 amino acids long.

To note about this clone: A junction boundary mismatches the germline segment, possibly from a read error. CDR3 DNA sequence: TGTGCCAGCAGTGTGACAGGGAACCCCGGGGAGCTGTTTTTT. Its translation: CASSVTGNPGELFF. This chain joins TRBV6-4 and TRBJ2-2, with 7 bases that match TRBD1. This CDR3 region has 14 residues. Germline loops: CDR1 MRHNA, CDR2 SNTAGT.